These 16 T cell receptor beta chains originate from one sample sequenced in a study of blood T cell repertoires in COVID-19. Assay: immunoSEQ multiplex PCR; the TCRdb copy retains only in-frame clones and omits some. The repertoire holds a few hundred thousand clones, about nine tenths seen once, with around 2.1% in the top ten. Sequenced input: peripheral blood. All receptors derive from a man aged 45 to 65 with acute or convalescent COVID-19.

This chain uses TRBV7-8 with TRBJ1-4, with TRBD1 identical over 9 bases. With V trimmed by 4 bases and J by 0 bases, 12 bases remained unmatched. The CDR3 runs 19 residues. CDR1 is SGHVS, CDR2 FQNEAQ, per germline. CDR3 loop: CASSYDPTGGTATNEKLFF. CDR3 nucleotide sequence: TGTGCCAGCAGCTACGACCCCACAGGGGGCACTGCAACTAATGAAAAACTGTTTTTT.

CDR3: CASSLTVGTPQETQYF. The CDR3 nucleotides are TGTGCCAGCAGCTTGACCGTCGGGACACCTCAAGAGACCCAGTACTTC. V is TRBV7-3 and J is TRBJ2-5, with D possibly TRBD1 on 6 matching bases. This CDR3 has 16 residues. V lost 3 bases, J lost 2 bases, and 16 bases lay in between. The germline CDR1 and CDR2 sequences are SGHTA and FQGTGA.

The chain carries TRBV5-1 and TRBJ2-1; weak D call: TRBD1 (6 bases). The CDR3 covers 14 residues. The germline CDR1 and CDR2 sequences are SGHRS and YFSETQ. The V end was cut by 1 base, the J end by 5 bases, with 10 bases between. The CDR3 DNA sequence: TGCGCCAGCAGCTTGTTTCCAGGGGACAATGAGCAGTTCTTC. Translated, it gives CASSLFPGDNEQFF.

This chain joins TRBV6-6 and TRBJ1-1, with 7 bases matching TRBD1. V lost 5 bases, J lost 3 bases, and 6 bases stayed unmatched. CDR3 length: 14 residues. The germline V gene encodes CDR1 MNHNY and CDR2 SVGAGI (reference sequence). CDR3 nucleotides: TGTGCCAGCAGTCAAAGGGGGCCGGACACTGAAGCTTTCTTT. Translated, it gives CASSQRGPDTEAFF.

V is TRBV25-1 and J is TRBJ1-2, with D perhaps TRBD1 (5 bases). The CDR3 totals 13 residues. Per the germline V gene, CDR1 is MGHDK and CDR2 is SYGVNS. V was cut by 6 bases and J by 6 bases, with 14 bases left in between. The CDR3 region is CASRREGAHGYTF. As DNA, the CDR3 is TGTGCCAGCAGGAGAGAAGGGGCCCATGGCTACACCTTC.

The rearrangement links TRBV5-1 to TRBJ2-7; 11 positions agree with TRBD1. The V gene end was trimmed by 6 bases and the J gene end by 6 bases; junction bases not matched to a gene: 11. This CDR3 region has 15 residues. Germline assignment: CDR1 SGHRS and CDR2 YFSETQ. CDR3 in amino acids: CASNGQGAAAGEQYF. CDR3 DNA sequence: TGCGCCAGCAACGGACAGGGGGCAGCCGCGGGCGAGCAGTACTTC.

The chain uses TRBV12-3 or TRBV12-4 and TRBJ1-5, with D unresolved. The ends were cut back, 3 bases at V and 4 bases at J, with 7 bases in the middle. This CDR3 contains 13 residues. CDR3 region: CASSFSFNQPQHF. The CDR3, as DNA: TGTGCCAGCAGTTTCAGTTTTAATCAGCCCCAGCATTTT.

This chain connects TRBV6-5 to TRBJ2-1, with D tentatively TRBD2 (5 bases). From germline, CDR1 is MNHEY and CDR2 SVGAGI. The CDR3 totals 16 residues. Trimming took off 2 bases at V and 4 bases at J, with 15 bases between the two ends. CDR3 loop: CASSYLTRGKYNEQFF. CDR3 nucleotide sequence: TGTGCCAGCAGTTACCTGACCCGGGGAAAATACAATGAGCAGTTCTTC.

This clone turned up a few times. V usage is TRBV10-3 and J usage is TRBJ2-7, with D possibly being TRBD1 (6 bases). The V end lost 1 base, the J end lost 1 base, and 17 bases lay between the germline ends. This CDR3 comprises 17 residues. In germline, CDR1 is ENHRY, CDR2 SYGVKD. The CDR3 spells CAISEYQGSQWSYEQYF. The CDR3 DNA reads TGTGCCATCAGTGAGTACCAGGGGAGCCAATGGTCCTACGAGCAGTACTTC.

The CDR3: CASRATTGFNEQYF. CDR3 nucleotide sequence: TGCGCCAGCAGAGCCACGACAGGGTTTAACGAGCAGTACTTC. The chain couples TRBV5-1 to TRBJ2-7; TRBD1 agrees at 7 bases. The germline V gene encodes CDR1 SGHRS and CDR2 YFSETQ. V shed 5 bases, J shed 5 bases, and the junction held 10 bases outside the gene matches. The CDR3 has 14 amino acids.

The rearrangement links TRBV3-1 (or the pseudogene TRBV3-2) to TRBJ1-6; D perhaps matches TRBD1 (6 bases). The V and J ends lost 1 base and 7 bases respectively, with 8 bases between them. The germline gives CDR1 LGHDT, CDR2 YNNKEL (reference sequence). The length of the CDR3 is 14 residues. In DNA, the CDR3 is TGTGCCAGCAGCCAAGGGACAGCAAATTCACCCCTCCACTTT. Translation gives CASSQGTANSPLHF.

This sequence joins TRBV4-2 and TRBJ1-5, with D unresolved. Germline CDR1 LGHNA, CDR2 YNFKEQ. Trimming pared 0 bases from V and 7 bases from J, leaving 7 bases between. The CDR3 covers 13 residues. This chain's CDR3 is CASSQDPGQPQHF. The CDR3 DNA sequence: TGTGCCAGCAGCCAAGATCCAGGCCAGCCCCAGCATTTT.

This clone appeared once. The genes are TRBV2 and TRBJ1-2; D gene ambiguous. CDR3 length: 14 amino acids. Germline lookup yields CDR1 SNHLY and CDR2 FYNNEI. Deletions cut 7 bases from V and 4 bases from J, with 16 bases between. The CDR3 nucleotides are TGTGCCAGCAAGGAGGCCCGTCCCAGCTATGGCTACACCTTC. Its protein product is CASKEARPSYGYTF.

This clone was seen more than once but under ten times. CDR3 in DNA: TGTGCCAGCAGCTTAGGGGGCCAGGAATTTTACGAGCAGTACTTC. As protein: CASSLGGQEFYEQYF. The V and J genes are TRBV11-3 and TRBJ2-7; D might be TRBD1 (5 bases). The CDR3 runs to 15 residues. V was pared by 1 base and J by 4 bases, with 14 bases between. Germline lookup yields CDR1 SGHNT and CDR2 YENEEA.

This chain joins TRBV3-1 (or the pseudogene TRBV3-2) and TRBJ2-5, with D perhaps TRBD2 (5 bases). The CDR3 sequence is 14 residues long. Germline assignment: CDR1 LGHDT and CDR2 YNNKEL (reference sequence). Trimming stripped 3 bases from V and 2 bases from J, with 10 bases between. CDR3 coding DNA: TGTGCCAGCAGCCAGAGGGCGCAACAAGAGACCCAGTACTTC. Translation: CASSQRAQQETQYF.

This chain joins TRBV7-8 and TRBJ2-1; 11 nucleotides line up with TRBD2. Unmatched junction bases numbered 6, after V lost 6 bases and J lost 5 bases. CDR1 and CDR2 from the germline V gene are SGHVS and FQNEAQ. This CDR3 comprises 15 residues. The CDR3 sequence: CASRITSGGNNEQFF. For the CDR3, the DNA is TGTGCCAGCAGGATTACTAGCGGGGGCAACAATGAGCAGTTCTTC.